The present T cell receptor (beta chain) was sequenced within a study of shared clonotypes between healthy human individuals. V was pared by 3 bases and J by 9 bases, with 11 bases of the junction left unmatched. The CDR3 totals 14 residues. CDR1 is SGHRS, CDR2 YFSETQ, per germline. This clone has more than one count but fewer than ten. Methods used by the authors: Filtering differed for immunoSEQ, which gave only junction sequences without quality scores. Some clones are missing from TCRdb's copy, which holds only in-frame ones; the method was immunoSEQ multiplex PCR. The V and J calls and clone size come from that table; D and trimming were worked out from the DNA. This sample carries about 2 million clones, roughly 94% of them seen once, and the ten largest clones take 0.13%.

The sequence derives from a man aged 18 to 29 in good health. The chain carries TRBV5-1 and TRBJ1-2; 7 nucleotides agree with TRBD1. Input material: naive CD4+ T cells sorted from blood. This sample's subset: CD45RA+ positively selected. The CDR3: CASSSGDSSLRYTF. The CDR3 DNA sequence: TGCGCCAGCAGCTCCGGGGACAGTTCCCTACGCTACACCTTC.